These 3 T cell receptor beta chains originate from one sample sequenced in a study of OX40 agonist ivuxolimab in advanced cancers. Produced via immunoSEQ multiplex PCR; TCRdb's table is partial and in-frame only. This table has 74,000 or so clones, roughly 88% appearing once. The input for sequencing was CD4+ or CD8+ T cells sorted from blood, taken in a trial of the OX40 agonist ivuxolimab. The receptor source for this set is an adult with an advanced solid tumor such as melanoma, head and neck, liver or kidney cancer.

The J gene is TRBJ1-2, the V gene TRBV6-1, with 7 bases that match TRBD1. V shed 11 bases and J 6 bases; nucleotides not matched to a gene: 9. In germline, CDR1 is MNHNS, CDR2 SASEGT. The CDR3 has 12 amino acids. DNA of the CDR3: TGTGCCCTTGGGACAGACGGCCATGGCTACACCTTC. Protein product: CALGTDGHGYTF.

V gene TRBV5-5 combines with J gene TRBJ2-1; no reliable D call. The ends were cut back, 4 bases at V and 4 bases at J, with 9 bases in the middle. The CDR3 has 13 amino acids. Looked up from germline, CDR1 is SGHKS and CDR2 is YYEKEE (reference sequence). The CDR3 loop is CASSRTLYNEQFF. In nucleotides, the CDR3 is TGTGCCAGCAGCCGGACCCTGTACAATGAGCAGTTCTTC.

The chain carries TRBV5-8 and TRBJ2-5, with 8 bases lining up with TRBD1. CDR1 is SGHTS and CDR2 is YDEGEE in the germline V gene. The CDR3 sequence is 12 residues long. With 3 bases clipped from V and 5 bases from J, the junction kept 0 bases outside the gene matches. Here the CDR3 reads CASSWTGETQYF. Here the CDR3 DNA reads TGTGCCAGCAGCTGGACAGGGGAGACCCAGTACTTC.